The 17 T cell receptor beta chains reported below all come from one sample, sequenced in a study of CD8 T cells in ankylosing spondylitis. MiXCR, applied by TCRdb to the 5' RACE reads, yields one record per CDR3 protein. The sample gives some 130,000 distinct CDR3 sequences, approximately 10% of which show up once; around 4.1% is in the top ten. Sequenced input: blood, either unsorted or a sorted T cell fraction (not recorded which). Source of these receptors: a female donor with ankylosing spondylitis or in good health (not recorded which).

This clonotype was recorded many times. The chain couples TRBV2 to TRBJ1-4; the D is unclear. This CDR3 region has 14 residues. The germline V gene has CDR1 SNHLY and CDR2 FYNNEI. With 1 base removed from V and 8 bases from J, the gap between germline ends came to 11 bases. DNA for the CDR3: TGTGCCAGCAGTGAAGGACACTCCTCGGAAAAACTGTTTTTT. This encodes CASSEGHSSEKLFF.

This clonotype occurred a few times. The chain couples TRBV2 to TRBJ1-1; D might be TRBD1 (6 bases). Germline lookup yields CDR1 SNHLY and CDR2 FYNNEI. The CDR3 has 17 amino acids. Between the trimmed V and J ends, which lost 8 bases and 1 base, there was a span of 23 bases. The DNA of the CDR3 is TGTGCCAGCCCCCCCCCGGGGGGGCAAGGAGAGAACACTGAAGCTTTCTTT. Translating gives CASPPPGGQGENTEAFF. The variable domain in full, with the rest retrieved from reference TRBV2 and TRBJ1-1, is EPEVTQTPSHQVTQMGQEVILRCVPISNHLYFYWYRQILGQKVEFLVSFYNNEISEKSEIFDDQFSVERPDGSNFTLKIRSTKLEDSAMYFCASPPPGGQGENTEAFFGQGTRLTVV.

This clonotype was counted ten times or more. The chain has TRBV25-1 and TRBJ2-6, with a possible D match to TRBD1 (5 bases). The germline V and J ends were trimmed by 0 bases and 0 bases, with 15 bases remaining between them. CDR3 size: 19 residues. From germline, CDR1 is MGHDK and CDR2 SYGVNS. This chain's CDR3 is CASSEYTLDSFSGANVLTF. As DNA, the CDR3 is TGTGCCAGCAGTGAATATACCCTCGACAGTTTCTCTGGGGCCAACGTCCTGACTTTC.

This chain uses TRBV20-1 with TRBJ2-1; 7 bases are a match to TRBD2. There are 16 residues in the CDR3. In germline, CDR1 is DFQATT, CDR2 SNEGSKA (reference sequence). The CDR3 here is CCSRDYATTSSNEQFF. For the CDR3, the DNA is TGCTGTTCTAGGGACTATGCTACGACTAGCAGCAATGAGCAGTTCTTC.

This clonotype showed up many times. This sequence joins TRBV10-3 and TRBJ1-1, with D maybe TRBD1 (5 bases). V lost 4 bases, J lost 0 bases, and 6 bases lay in between. The CDR3 is 13 amino acids. Per germline, CDR1 ENHRY and CDR2 SYGVKD. This CDR3 is CAISGRVNTEAFF. In DNA form, the CDR3 reads TGTGCCATCAGTGGCAGGGTGAACACTGAAGCTTTCTTT.

Notes on this clonotype: Just one base apart from a much larger clone, this may be a read error. V and J are TRBV5-1 and TRBJ2-5; D is possibly TRBD1 or TRBD2 (5 bases each). CDR3 length: 14 residues. The germline gives CDR1 SGHRS, CDR2 YFSETQ. CDR3: CASSSLLPGGTQHF. The CDR3, as DNA: TGCGCCAGCAGCTCCTTGTTGCCAGGTGGGACCCAGCACTTC.

The sample holds a few counts of this clonotype. This chain joins TRBV20-1 and TRBJ2-7; D is unresolved. The CDR3 length is 13 residues. The germline V gene has CDR1 DFQATT and CDR2 SNEGSKA (reference sequence). V was shortened by 5 bases and J by 1 base, with 12 bases between the two germline ends. This chain's CDR3 is CSARPAGSYEQYF. CDR3 bases: TGCAGTGCTCGGCCAGCAGGATCCTACGAGCAGTACTTC.

This clonotype has more than one count but fewer than ten. This likely traces to a read error, being one base from a far larger clone. The chain is built from TRBV12-3 or TRBV12-4 and TRBJ2-3, with D unresolved. The CDR3 spans 11 residues. Deletions cut 3 bases from V and 5 bases from J, with 3 bases between. This chain's CDR3 is CASSFKDTQYF. The CDR3 DNA reads TGTGCCAGCAGTTTCAAAGATACGCAGTATTTT.

This clonotype was counted ten times or more. This chain links TRBV20-1 with TRBJ1-1; weak D call: TRBD1 (6 bases). V dropped 5 bases and J dropped 1 base, with 17 bases sitting between them. The length of the CDR3 is 15 residues. CDR1 DFQATT and CDR2 SNEGSKA come from the germline V gene (reference sequence). For the CDR3, the DNA is TGCAGTGCTCAGGGGACGGCTGAAAGGAACACTGAAGCTTTCTTT. Translating it yields CSAQGTAERNTEAFF.

The table lists this clonotype with a few counts. The chain is built from TRBV7-2 and TRBJ2-5; D gene uncertain. Trimming pared 1 base from V and 2 bases from J, leaving 8 bases between. The CDR3 is 14 amino acids. The germline V gene has CDR1 SGHTA and CDR2 FQGNSA. In DNA, the CDR3 is TGTGCCAGCAGCTTAGACAGAAGACAAGAGACCCAGTACTTC. Its translation: CASSLDRRQETQYF. Together with reference TRBV7-2 and TRBJ2-5, the CDR3 gives the full variable domain: GAGVSQSPSNKVTEKGKDVELRCDPISGHTALYWYRQSLGQGLEFLIYFQGNSAPDKSGLPSDRFSAERTGGSVSTLTIQRTQQEDSAVYLCASSLDRRQETQYFGPGTRLLVL.

The J gene is TRBJ2-1, the V gene TRBV3-1; D is unclear. V lost 8 bases and J 6 bases, leaving 8 bases between the germline ends. CDR1 and CDR2 (germline): LGHDT, YNNKEL (reference sequence). The CDR3 spans 11 residues. The CDR3 DNA is TGTGCCAGCGAAGGACGCAATGAGCAGTTCTTC. Residues: CASEGRNEQFF.

This clonotype came up many times. CDR3 sequence: CASSPIAGAWNEQFF. The CDR3 DNA sequence: TGTGCCAGCAGCCCCATAGCGGGAGCGTGGAATGAGCAGTTCTTC. This chain joins TRBV3-1 and TRBJ2-1, with 9 nucleotides matching TRBD2. Per the germline V gene, CDR1 is LGHDT and CDR2 is YNNKEL (reference sequence). The CDR3 is 15 residues long. V was clipped by 4 bases and J by 7 bases; unmatched bases: 8.

This clonotype was seen many times. The J gene is TRBJ2-3, the V gene TRBV7-2; possible D gene TRBD2, 5 bases. The V gene's germline CDR1 is SGHTA and CDR2 FQGNSA. CDR3 length: 14 residues. The V end lost 2 bases, the J end lost 4 bases, and 10 bases lay between the germline ends. CDR3 nucleotide sequence: TGTGCCAGCAGCTTACGGCGGGCCCCAGATACGCAGTATTTT. Translated: CASSLRRAPDTQYF.

This clonotype was detected many times. The rearrangement links TRBV27 to TRBJ1-2, with D maybe TRBD1 (5 bases). CDR1 and CDR2 from the germline V gene are MNHEY and SMNVEV (reference sequence). There are 14 residues in the CDR3. V lost 8 bases, J lost 7 bases, and 20 bases lay in between. The DNA for the CDR3 is TGTGCCAGCGCAGATAGTAGGGGTTGGGTTGGCTACACCTTC. It is translated as CASADSRGWVGYTF.

This clonotype was recorded at least ten times. The gene calls are TRBV29-1 and TRBJ2-5, with D perhaps TRBD2 (6 bases). The CDR3 sequence is 14 residues long. From germline, CDR1 is SQVTM and CDR2 ANQGSEA. V lost 4 bases and J lost 4, with 16 bases in between. This CDR3 reads CSVGRSGRRETQYF. In nucleotides, the CDR3 is TGCAGCGTTGGACGCTCAGGGAGGAGAGAGACCCAGTACTTC.

This clonotype was counted at least ten times. The rearrangement joins TRBV7-2 to TRBJ2-7; D remains unclear. Germline V gene lookup returns CDR1 SGHTA and CDR2 FQGNSA. The CDR3 runs to 16 residues. Trimming left V 0 bases short and J 2 bases short, with 14 bases between. The chain's CDR3 is CASSLAVSLRTYEQYF. In nucleotides, the CDR3 is TGTGCCAGCAGCTTAGCAGTTAGCCTCCGCACCTACGAGCAGTACTTC.

This clonotype came up many times. The chain has TRBV13 and TRBJ1-1; D gene unclear. The ends were cut back, 0 bases at V and 7 bases at J, with 12 bases in the middle. Germline CDR1 and CDR2: PRHDT and FYEKMQ (reference sequence). This CDR3 is 14 amino acids long. DNA of the CDR3: TGTGCCAGCAGCTTAGGCAGCAGTAACCTTGAAGCTTTCTTT. Amino acid sequence: CASSLGSSNLEAFF.